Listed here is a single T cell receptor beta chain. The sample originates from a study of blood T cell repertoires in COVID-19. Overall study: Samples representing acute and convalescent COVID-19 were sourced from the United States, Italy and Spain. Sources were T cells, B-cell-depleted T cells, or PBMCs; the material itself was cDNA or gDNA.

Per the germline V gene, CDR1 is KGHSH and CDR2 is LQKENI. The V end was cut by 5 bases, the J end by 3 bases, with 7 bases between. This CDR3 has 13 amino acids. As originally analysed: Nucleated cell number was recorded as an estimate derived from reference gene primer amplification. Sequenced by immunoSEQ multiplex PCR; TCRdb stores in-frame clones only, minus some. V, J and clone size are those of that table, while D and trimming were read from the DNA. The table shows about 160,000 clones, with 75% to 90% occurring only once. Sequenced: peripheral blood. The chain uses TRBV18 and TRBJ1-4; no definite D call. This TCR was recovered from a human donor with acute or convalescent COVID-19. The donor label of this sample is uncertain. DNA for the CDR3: TGTGCCAGCTCATCGGTCCCTAATGAAAAACTGTTTTTT. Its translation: CASSSVPNEKLFF.